These 9 T cell receptor beta chains came from one sample sequenced in a study of early T cells in non-severe SARS-CoV-2 infection. One entry per CDR3 protein, called by TCRdb with MiXCR from the 5' RACE reads. Among around 30,000 distinct CDR3 sequences, around 9% were seen once, and the ten largest hold about 13%. The sequencing sample was made of whole blood. These receptor sequences come from an adult who was a healthcare worker with PCR-confirmed SARS-CoV-2 infection or an uninfected control (not recorded which).

In its sample, this clonotype was seen many times. The chain combines TRBV20-1 with TRBJ1-1; possible D gene TRBD1, 5 bases. The CDR3 consists of 14 residues. Trimming left V 0 bases short and J 9 bases short, with 17 bases between. From germline, CDR1 is DFQATT and CDR2 SNEGSKA (reference sequence). The CDR3 reads CSARDGGITFKAFF. The CDR3 bases are TGCAGTGCTAGAGATGGGGGAATCACATTTAAAGCTTTCTTT.

The CDR3 is CSAPTRAGINEKLFF. CDR3 coding DNA: TGCAGTGCTCCGACCAGGGCCGGGATTAATGAAAAACTGTTTTTT. V and J are TRBV20-1 and TRBJ1-4; TRBD1 might be the D (5 bases). Trimming removed 5 bases from V and 4 bases from J, with 17 bases in between. Germline CDR1 DFQATT, CDR2 SNEGSKA (reference sequence). CDR3 length: 15 residues.

This clonotype was counted many times. This sequence joins TRBV11-3 and TRBJ2-1; 14 bases align to TRBD2. The CDR3 has 15 residues. The germline V gene encodes CDR1 SGHNT and CDR2 YENEEA. V dropped 5 bases and J dropped 9; count of bases not matched to a gene: 6. CDR3 in DNA: TGTGCCAGCAGCCGAGGACTAGCGGGGGGTAGTGAGCAGTTCTTC. As protein: CASSRGLAGGSEQFF.

This clonotype was observed a few times. The J gene is TRBJ2-3, the V gene TRBV19; TRBD2 is a possible D gene (6 bases). CDR1 and CDR2 (germline): LNHDA, SQIVND (reference sequence). This CDR3 is built from 13 residues. V was shortened by 11 bases and J by 3 bases, with 15 bases between the two germline ends. The chain's CDR3 is CAGRTTVTDTQYF. The CDR3 DNA reads as TGTGCCGGCCGGACTACCGTTACAGATACGCAGTATTTT.

This clonotype has more than one count but fewer than ten. The chain is built from TRBV19 and TRBJ2-7; 7 nucleotides line up with TRBD1. The germline CDR1 and CDR2 sequences are LNHDA and SQIVND (reference sequence). Trimming removed 4 bases from V and 4 bases from J; junction bases left unmatched: 13. This CDR3 comprises 16 residues. CDR3 bases: TGTGCCAGTAGTACCCACTCCGGGACAGTACTTTACGAGCAGTACTTC. This sequence encodes CASSTHSGTVLYEQYF.

This clonotype occurred many times. V is TRBV7-2 and J is TRBJ2-5; tentative D call: TRBD1 (6 bases). The CDR3 runs 14 residues. Trimming took off 5 bases at V and 4 bases at J, with 14 bases between the two ends. Per germline, CDR1 SGHTA and CDR2 FQGNSA. CDR3 loop: CASSPRGTPETQYF. The CDR3 DNA is TGTGCCAGCAGCCCTAGGGGGACCCCAGAGACCCAGTACTTC.

In this sample, this clonotype is medium-sized (0.01 to 0.1%). The CDR3 DNA reads TGTGCCAGTAGTATCTCTCCGGACCCGTGGTATGAGCAGTTCTTC. This encodes CASSISPDPWYEQFF. V is TRBV19 and J is TRBJ2-1; no firm D call. Trimming pared 3 bases from V and 8 bases from J, leaving 17 bases between. The germline CDR1 and CDR2 sequences are LNHDA and SQIVND (reference sequence). The CDR3 contains 15 residues.

The sample holds many counts of this clonotype. The chain's CDR3 is CASSLGNTGVGDGYTF. The CDR3 DNA sequence: TGTGCCAGCAGCTTGGGGAATACAGGGGTTGGCGATGGCTACACCTTC. The rearrangement uses TRBV7-3 and TRBJ1-2; 7 nucleotides line up with TRBD1. The J segment lost 6 bases and the V segment lost 3 bases, leaving 13 bases of the junction unmatched. Germline V gives CDR1 SGHTA, CDR2 FQGTGA. The CDR3 sequence is 16 residues long.

This clonotype was observed many times. The genes are TRBV9 and TRBJ2-7, with 7 bases lining up with TRBD1. The CDR3 runs to 16 residues. V shed 4 bases, J shed 5 bases, and the junction held 15 bases outside the gene matches. CDR1 SGDLS and CDR2 YYNGEE come from the germline V gene. The CDR3 sequence is CASSIWDSELGNEQYF. The CDR3 DNA follows: TGTGCCAGCAGCATATGGGACAGCGAACTAGGAAACGAGCAGTACTTC. The full variable domain, completed using reference TRBV9 and TRBJ2-7, is DSGVTQTPKHLITATGQRVTLRCSPRSGDLSVYWYQQSLDQGLQFLIQYYNGEERAKGNILERFSAQQFPDLHSELNLSSLELGDSALYFCASSIWDSELGNEQYFGPGTRLTVT.